Here is one T cell receptor beta chain with its context. Its target is unknown. The data derive from a study of shared clonotypes between healthy human individuals. Study results and caveats: Relative to memory subsets, naive subsets generally showed larger estimated richness.

This CDR3 spans 16 amino acids. Germline V gene lookup returns CDR1 SGDLS and CDR2 YYNGEE. The V end was cut by 3 bases, the J end by 1 base, with 14 bases between. The naive CD8 subset, CD45RO-negative cells positively selected for CCR7, excluded terminally differentiated effector memory CD45RA+ cells. The method was immunoSEQ multiplex PCR; TCRdb's version includes in-frame clones alone and lacks a portion of them. The sample has about 680,000 clones, roughly 94% seen once. This sequence was found in a man in his thirties or forties in good health. Sequencing was carried out using naive CD8+ T cells sorted from blood. V gene TRBV9 combines with J gene TRBJ2-1; D unclear. CDR3 region: CASSGSEAESYNEQFF. In nucleotides, the CDR3 is TGTGCCAGCAGCGGAAGCGAGGCCGAATCCTACAATGAGCAGTTCTTC.